Listed below are T cell receptor beta chains from one sample, sequenced in a study of blood T cell repertoires in COVID-19. Libraries were prepared by immunoSEQ multiplex PCR; TCRdb keeps only in-frame clonotypes and omits some of them. The sample holds 200,000 to 250,000 clones; 70% to 90% are singletons and the top ten take 2.4%. The sequenced sample was peripheral blood. The receptors were gathered from a woman between 65 and 79 years old with COVID-19, enrolled during active disease. Both conserved end residues are part of each CDR3. The D gene is left open where the match is weak. Expanded clones get a size class; other rows say once, few or many, or leave the size out.

d_call,v_call,clone_size,j_call,cdr3_length,cdr3_nt,cdr3_aa
TRBD2,TRBV5-1,.,TRBJ2-4,16,TGCGCCAGCAGCTACCTAGCGGGAGGAGGCAAAAACATTCAGTACTTC,CASSYLAGGGKNIQYF
TRBD2,TRBV15,.,TRBJ2-7,14,TGTGCCACCAGTCCGGGAGGTTTAGTCTACGAGCAGTACTTC,CATSPGGLVYEQYF
TRBD1,TRBV4-2,.,TRBJ1-3,18,TGTGCCAGCAGCCTCCGGGACAGTACCTTCTACTCTGGAAACACCATATATTTT,CASSLRDSTFYSGNTIYF
TRBD1,TRBV5-5,.,TRBJ1-3,15,TGTGCCAGCAGCTCGACAGGGGACTCTGGAAACACCATATATTTT,CASSSTGDSGNTIYF
.,TRBV6-6,.,TRBJ1-3,16,TGTGCCAGCGGCAACGCGGGGCCAAGCTCTGGAAACACCATATATTTT,CASGNAGPSSGNTIYF
.,TRBV12-3/TRBV12-4,.,TRBJ1-2,13,TGTGCCAGCAGTTCCCGACAGGTCGTTGGCTACACCTTC,CASSSRQVVGYTF
TRBD2,TRBV3-1/TRBV3-2,once,TRBJ2-3,15,TGTGCCAGCAGCCAAGATAGCGGGGGGGTGGATACGCAGTATTTT,CASSQDSGGVDTQYF
TRBD1,TRBV7-9,.,TRBJ1-4,14,TGTGCCAGCAGCCCAAGGACAGGGAACGAAAAACTGTTTTTT,CASSPRTGNEKLFF
.,TRBV15,few,TRBJ1-2,15,TGTGCCACCAGCAGAGCGGGGGGGCGTGGGTATGGCTACACCTTC,CATSRAGGRGYGYTF
.,TRBV6-2/TRBV6-3,.,TRBJ1-1,12,TGTGCCAGCAGCCCACACGGGGGTGAAGCTTTCTTT,CASSPHGGEAFF
TRBD2,TRBV5-1,.,TRBJ2-1,14,TGCGCCAGCAGCGGAGGACTAGCGGGAGGTGAGCAGTTCTTC,CASSGGLAGGEQFF
.,TRBV11-2,.,TRBJ1-2,14,TGTGCCAGCAGCTTGCGGGCGGGGAGTGATGGCTACACCTTC,CASSLRAGSDGYTF
.,TRBV18,.,TRBJ1-6,16,TGTGCCAGCTCATTCGACAGAACTCCCTATAATTCACCCCTCCACTTT,CASSFDRTPYNSPLHF
.,TRBV19,.,TRBJ1-1,15,TGTGCCAGTACAACCCTCGGGTTCCAGAACACTGAAGCTTTCTTT,CASTTLGFQNTEAFF
.,TRBV7-2,.,TRBJ1-1,13,TGTGCCAGCAGCCGGGGAACGAACACTGAAGCTTTCTTT,CASSRGTNTEAFF
.,TRBV5-3,.,TRBJ1-1,18,TGTGCCAGAAGCTTGTTAAACAGGGCATTACACATGAACACTGAAGCTTTCTTT,CARSLLNRALHMNTEAFF
TRBD2,TRBV5-7,.,TRBJ2-7,17,TGTGCCAGCAGCCGACCCCGGACTAGCGGGTTTTCCTACGAGCAGTACTTC,CASSRPRTSGFSYEQYF
.,TRBV30,.,TRBJ2-7,14,TGTGCCTGGAGTCAGGACACGAACTCCTACGAGCAGTACTTC,CAWSQDTNSYEQYF
.,TRBV21-1,.,TRBJ2-1,15,TGTGCCAGCGCCCCGACGGGGAGCTCCTACAATGAGCAGTTCTTC,CASAPTGSSYNEQFF
.,TRBV25-1,.,TRBJ2-2,14,TGTGCCAGCAGTGAACTGAACAGGGCCGGGGAGCTGTTTTTT,CASSELNRAGELFF
.,TRBV7-3,.,TRBJ2-1,15,TGTGCCAGCAGCTTTGGCGGGATAGGATTCAATGAGCAGTTCTTC,CASSFGGIGFNEQFF
TRBD1,TRBV7-2,.,TRBJ1-2,14,TGTGCCAGCAGCTTAGATGGGACAGGGAATGGCTACACCTTC,CASSLDGTGNGYTF
.,TRBV21-1,.,TRBJ1-5,15,TGTGCCCCCCCGGGACACCACCCCCCGCAGCAGCCCCAGCATTTT,CAPPGHHPPQQPQHF
TRBD1,TRBV5-6,.,TRBJ2-7,15,TGTGCCAGCAGCCCATCCGAACAGGGGGGATACGAGCAGTACTTC,CASSPSEQGGYEQYF
.,TRBV11-3,.,TRBJ2-1,18,TGTGCCAGCAGCTTAGATCGCGTTGGCACAGGGACCGACAATGAGCAGTTCTTC,CASSLDRVGTGTDNEQFF
TRBD2,TRBV7-2,.,TRBJ2-2,15,TGTGCCAGCAGCTTAAACCTAGCGGGTCCCGGGGAGCTGTTTTTT,CASSLNLAGPGELFF
TRBD1,TRBV4-3,.,TRBJ1-1,15,TGCGCCAGCAGCCCTCGACAGGGCCTGAACACTGAAGCTTTCTTT,CASSPRQGLNTEAFF
.,TRBV29-1,.,TRBJ1-5,13,TGCAGCGTTGGAGCGGGCTCCGGTCAGCCCCAGCATTTT,CSVGAGSGQPQHF